These 17 T cell receptor beta chains were all obtained from the same sample, sequenced in a study of CXCR3-negative and CXCR3-positive naive CD8 T cells. Findings of the study overall: More hydrophobic TRB CDR3s were found in CXCR3-positive naive cells than in CXCR3-negative naive cells.

These receptors have no identified antigens. All TRB cDNA libraries came from 5' RACE performed with UMI labels. For each CDR3 protein, TCRdb gives one entry from its re-call of the 5' RACE reads, without DNA. The sample features approximately 100,000 distinct CDR3 sequences, with 0.38% in its top ten. The sequenced material came from naive CXCR3+ CD8+ T cells from blood. Regarding subset: CD45RO-CCR7+CD27+CD95- naive CD8+ T cells expressing CXCR3 (TNR3+). The receptor source for this set is a human donor in good health. Some clones in this sample may be carry-over from other donors' samples.

The chain has TRBV25-1 and TRBJ2-7. This CDR3 has 14 amino acids. The germline V gene encodes CDR1 MGHDK and CDR2 SYGVNS. The CDR3 protein is CASSPEGRSYEQYF.

The chain employs TRBV7-9 and TRBJ2-1. This CDR3 comprises 15 residues. CDR1 is SEHNR and CDR2 is FQNEAQ in the germline V gene (reference sequence). CDR3 amino acids: CASSSRDGSYNEQFF.

J is TRBJ1-1 and V is TRBV7-2; TCRdb gives TRBD1 as the D gene, but with no DNA this cannot be confirmed. The CDR3 runs 15 residues. Germline CDR1 reads SGHTA; CDR2 reads FQGNSA. The CDR3 sequence: CASSPDTGLDTEAFF.

The chain uses TRBV6-5 and TRBJ2-7. The length of the CDR3 is 15 residues. The germline V gene encodes CDR1 MNHEY and CDR2 SVGAGI. CDR3: CASSYKEYDSYEQYF.

This chain links TRBV9 with TRBJ2-7; the TCRdb call, TRBD2, lacks DNA for checking. CDR3 length equals 13 residues. Germline V CDR1 and CDR2: SGDLS, YYNGEE. This CDR3 reads CASSVAERAEQYF.

The genes are TRBV28 and TRBJ2-7; TCRdb designates TRBD1, a call that cannot be tested without DNA. The V gene's germline CDR1 is MDHEN and CDR2 SYDVKM. The CDR3 covers 13 residues. This chain's CDR3 is CASSSGQEDEQYF.

The chain employs TRBV4-3 and TRBJ1-2; TCRdb's D call, TRBD1, is unchecked because there is no DNA. CDR3 length equals 17 residues. CDR1 is LGHNA, CDR2 YSLEER, per germline. Here the CDR3 reads CASSQVVPTGGNYGYTF.

The V gene is TRBV3-1, the J gene TRBJ2-1. The CDR3 contains 12 residues. Germline CDR1 LGHDT, CDR2 YNNKEL (reference sequence). CDR3 loop: CASSHLYNEQFF.

V and J are TRBV11-2 and TRBJ2-5; the D gene TCRdb calls, TRBD2, cannot be checked with no DNA. This CDR3 is 16 amino acids long. Germline V lookup: CDR1 SGHAT, CDR2 FQNNGV. The CDR3 loop is CASSGWTSGRLETQYF.

The CDR3 sequence: CASTTLGASEQFF. The rearrangement joins TRBV6-5 to TRBJ2-1; TCRdb names TRBD1, which stays unverified in the absence of DNA. Germline CDR1 reads MNHEY; CDR2 reads SVGAGI. This CDR3 region has 13 residues.

The CDR3 loop is CASNDRFSYEQYF. This chain links TRBV19 with TRBJ2-7; without DNA, the TCRdb call of TRBD1 cannot be checked. CDR1 LNHDA and CDR2 SQIVND come from the germline V gene (reference sequence). CDR3 length: 13 residues.

The chain couples TRBV28 to TRBJ2-7; TCRdb's D gene call, TRBD2, goes unchecked for lack of DNA. The CDR3 is 14 amino acids. Per germline, CDR1 MDHEN and CDR2 SYDVKM. The CDR3 spells CASLTSGGSYEQYF. The entire variable domain, with the rest obtained from reference TRBV28 and TRBJ2-7, is as follows: DVKVTQSSRYLVKRTGEKVFLECVQDMDHENMFWYRQDPGLGLRLIYFSYDVKMKEKGDIPEGYSVSREKKERFSLILESASTNQTSMYLCASLTSGGSYEQYFGPGTRLTVT.

The chain combines TRBV7-3 with TRBJ2-3. The germline V gene encodes CDR1 SGHTA and CDR2 FQGTGA. This CDR3 region has 13 residues. The CDR3: CASRPQASDTQYF.

The J gene is TRBJ1-1, the V gene TRBV29-1; the D gene TCRdb calls, TRBD1, cannot be checked with no DNA. The length of the CDR3 is 13 residues. From germline, CDR1 is SQVTM and CDR2 ANQGSEA. CDR3 region: CSVDGTGIAEAFF.

V usage is TRBV20-1 and J usage is TRBJ2-3; TCRdb's D call of TRBD2 is untestable without DNA. CDR1 and CDR2 from the germline V gene are DFQATT and SNEGSKA (reference sequence). There are 16 residues in the CDR3. The CDR3 reads CSARDKVLAVTDTQYF.

The rearrangement joins TRBV7-9 to TRBJ1-2; the D call from TCRdb, TRBD1, cannot be confirmed without DNA. Germline V gives CDR1 SEHNR, CDR2 FQNEAQ (reference sequence). This CDR3 is built from 16 residues. CDR3 protein: CASSSLQGASVYGYTF. The whole variable domain, filled in from reference TRBV7-9 and TRBJ1-2, reads DTGVSQNPRHKITKRGQNVTFRCDPISEHNRLYWYRQTLGQGPEFLTYFQNEAQLEKSRLLSDRFSAERPKGSFSTLEIQRTEQGDSAMYLCASSSLQGASVYGYTFGSGTRLTVV.

The V and J genes are TRBV29-1 and TRBJ2-7. Germline-derived CDR1 and CDR2 are SQVTM and ANQGSEA. CDR3 length: 13 amino acids. The CDR3 loop is CSVEDRRLGEQYF.